The clone carrying this TCR beta chain has only a few counts. The repertoire was sequenced with immunoSEQ multiplex PCR; TCRdb's copy has only in-frame clones and lacks some. Of approximately 85,000 clones in the sample, 80% to 90% were seen once. Looked up from germline, CDR1 is LGHNA and CDR2 is YSLEER. The V end lost 6 bases, the J end lost 1 base, and 9 bases lay between the germline ends. CDR3 size: 13 residues. These data belong to a study of radiation and T cells in renal cell carcinoma. Specified time point: blood 4 weeks post-SBRT, at nephrectomy. Treatment described: 15 Gy SBRT to primary tumor, nephrectomy 4 weeks later.

The genes are TRBV4-3 and TRBJ1-1; D possibly corresponds to TRBD1 (5 bases). The sequence was obtained from a woman in her 70s with renal cell carcinoma. The input for sequencing was blood, taken from a patient whose treatment included radiotherapy and nephrectomy. In DNA, the CDR3 is TGCGCCAGCAGACGGACAAGGAACACTGAAGCTTTCTTT. Its translation is CASRRTRNTEAFF.